Listed below are T cell receptor beta chains from one sample, sequenced in a study of blood T cells in healthy people across ages. TCRdb called the 5' RACE reads again in MiXCR, with one record for every CDR3 protein. The data show 450,000 to 700,000 distinct CDR3 sequences, roughly 29% seen once. The specimen sequenced was blood. The receptors derive from an older woman in good health. Both conserved end residues are part of each CDR3. A D gene is named only where the DNA matches it firmly. Clone sizes are given selectively: once, few, many, or a class where the clone is expanded.

V gene	D gene	clone size	J gene	CDR3 DNA	CDR3 protein
TRBV5-1	NA	NA	TRBJ1-1	TGCGCCAGCAGCCAACTCGGACAGCTGAACACTGAAGCTTTCTTT	CASSQLGQLNTEAFF
TRBV4-1	TRBD1	NA	TRBJ1-2	TGCGCCAGCAGCCTAGAGGGACAGCCGGCAGGCTACACCTTC	CASSLEGQPAGYTF
TRBV4-1	NA	NA	TRBJ2-5	TGCGCCAGCAGCCAAGATTATGGGCGAGAGACCCAGTACTTC	CASSQDYGRETQYF
TRBV30	NA	NA	TRBJ1-1	TGTGCCTGGAGTGTACTCGGGGAAGCTTTCTTT	CAWSVLGEAFF
TRBV7-2	NA	few	TRBJ2-3	TGTGCCAGCAGCCGCCGCGGCTCAAGCACAGATACGCAGTATTTT	CASSRRGSSTDTQYF
TRBV7-9	NA	few	TRBJ1-3	TGTGCCAGCAGCTTAGACGTAGGAGACACCATATATTTT	CASSLDVGDTIYF
TRBV6-2/TRBV6-3	NA	NA	TRBJ1-1	TGTGCCAGCAGTCAAGGAACTGGTAGCGCTGAAGCTTTCTTT	CASSQGTGSAEAFF
TRBV6-5	NA	few	TRBJ1-6	TGTGCCAGCAGCCCACAGGGTGTGGGGGGTTCACCCCTCCACTTT	CASSPQGVGGSPLHF
TRBV7-8	NA	NA	TRBJ1-2	TGTGCCAGCAGCTTAGGGGTCGAGGGGAAAGGCTACACCTTC	CASSLGVEGKGYTF
TRBV6-5	TRBD1	NA	TRBJ1-2	TGTGCCAGCAGTTACAGGGACCGACAGGGCCATGGCTACACCTTC	CASSYRDRQGHGYTF
TRBV5-1	TRBD1	few	TRBJ2-7	TGCGCCAGCAGCGTGACAGGGTTTAGCGACGAGCAGTACTTC	CASSVTGFSDEQYF
TRBV5-6	NA	few	TRBJ2-3	TGTGCCAGCAGCTCCCAGGGCGCAGATACGCAGTATTTT	CASSSQGADTQYF
TRBV10-3	TRBD2	NA	TRBJ2-5	TGTGCCATCAGTGAGTCGGGACTAGCGGGGGGCAAAAAGTACCAAGAGACCCAGTACTTC	CAISESGLAGGKKYQETQYF
TRBV11-2	NA	NA	TRBJ1-6	TGTGCCAGCAGCTTAAATCCTATATCACCCCTCCACTTT	CASSLNPISPLHF
TRBV7-2	NA	many	TRBJ1-4	TGTGCCAGCAGCCCAATGAGTGCAACTAATGAAAAACTGTTTTTT	CASSPMSATNEKLFF
TRBV12-3/TRBV12-4	NA	NA	TRBJ2-1	TGTGCCAGCAGCCAAACCTTCACGGGCTTCCTCTTC	CASSQTFTGFLF
TRBV13	NA	many	TRBJ2-7	TGTGCCAGCGGGGTCGGGGCTATCCACGAGCAGTACTTC	CASGVGAIHEQYF
TRBV5-1	NA	NA	TRBJ1-2	TGCGCCAGCAGGTCTGACAGCAGTACTAACTATGGCTACACCTTC	CASRSDSSTNYGYTF
TRBV2	NA	NA	TRBJ1-2	TGTGCCAGCAGGGCTAATTATCGGGGGCGGACGACCTTCTTGGATGGCTACACCTTC	CASRANYRGRTTFLDGYTF
TRBV6-6	TRBD1	many	TRBJ2-5	TGTGCCAGCCTTACAGGGGGAGAGACCCAGTACTTC	CASLTGGETQYF
TRBV9	NA	few	TRBJ2-5	TGTGCCAGCAGCGTAGTCTCGGGGACCCAGTACTTC	CASSVVSGTQYF
TRBV4-1	TRBD2	NA	TRBJ2-7	TGCGCCAGCAGCCCGCCTTCGGGAGGGGATGGCGAGCAGTACTTC	CASSPPSGGDGEQYF
TRBV12-3/TRBV12-4	NA	NA	TRBJ1-6	TGTGCCAGCAGTCCAACCGACTCTCGCTCCTATAATTCACCCCTCCACTTT	CASSPTDSRSYNSPLHF
TRBV15	NA	NA	TRBJ1-1	TGTGCCACCAGCAGAGATCCCCGGGGGAACACTGAAGCTTTCTTT	CATSRDPRGNTEAFF
TRBV11-2	NA	NA	TRBJ1-1	TGTGCCAGCACAGCTGGGTTGTACACTGAAGCTTTCTTT	CASTAGLYTEAFF
TRBV29-1	TRBD1	NA	TRBJ1-1	TGCAGCGTTGGAGGGGGCAACGCTGAAGCTTTCTTT	CSVGGGNAEAFF
TRBV3-1	NA	NA	TRBJ2-3	TGTGCCAGCAGCCCCCTCAAAGAGGGTAGCACAGATACGCAGTATTTT	CASSPLKEGSTDTQYF
TRBV7-8	TRBD1	few	TRBJ1-2	TGTGCCAGCAGCCACCCTCAGGGGGGCCGGTTCTATGGCTACACCTTC	CASSHPQGGRFYGYTF
TRBV28	TRBD1	NA	TRBJ2-1	TGTGCCAGCGGTTCATCCGCCGGGACAGGGCTCTATGAGCAGTTCTTC	CASGSSAGTGLYEQFF
TRBV7-2	TRBD2	NA	TRBJ2-6	TGTGCCAGCAGTTCTCGGGGGGGGGCTTCTGGGGCCAACGTCCTGACTTTC	CASSSRGGASGANVLTF
TRBV7-9	NA	few	TRBJ2-5	TGTACCAGCAGCTTCCCCGGGGTGGAGACCCAGTACTTC	CTSSFPGVETQYF
TRBV12-3/TRBV12-4	TRBD1	NA	TRBJ1-3	TGTGCCAGCAGTATATGGACAGGGTCCGGCTCTGGAAACACCATATATTTT	CASSIWTGSGSGNTIYF
TRBV9	TRBD1	NA	TRBJ1-6	TGTGCCAGCAGCGTAGGAGGGGGCGTCCTCCACTTT	CASSVGGGVLHF
TRBV19	TRBD1	few	TRBJ1-6	TGTGCCAGTAGCCCGGGACAGATTAATTCACCCCTCCACTTT	CASSPGQINSPLHF
TRBV5-1	TRBD1	NA	TRBJ1-1	TGCGCCAGCAGAGCCGGGACAGCGAACACTGAAGCTTTCTTT	CASRAGTANTEAFF
TRBV7-2	NA	few	TRBJ2-7	TGTGCCAGCAGCTATTACGATCGGGGTGAGCAGTACTTC	CASSYYDRGEQYF
TRBV9	TRBD1	few	TRBJ2-5	TGTGCCAGCAGCGTCCTGGCACAGGGGCAAGAGACCCAGTACTTC	CASSVLAQGQETQYF
TRBV6-5	NA	few	TRBJ1-2	TGTGCCAGCAGTAGGACCCGGGGTAATGGCTACACCTTC	CASSRTRGNGYTF
TRBV27	NA	few	TRBJ1-4	TGTGCCAGCAGTTCCACCGGGGCACAGCTTGCAACTAATGAAAAACTGTTTTTT	CASSSTGAQLATNEKLFF